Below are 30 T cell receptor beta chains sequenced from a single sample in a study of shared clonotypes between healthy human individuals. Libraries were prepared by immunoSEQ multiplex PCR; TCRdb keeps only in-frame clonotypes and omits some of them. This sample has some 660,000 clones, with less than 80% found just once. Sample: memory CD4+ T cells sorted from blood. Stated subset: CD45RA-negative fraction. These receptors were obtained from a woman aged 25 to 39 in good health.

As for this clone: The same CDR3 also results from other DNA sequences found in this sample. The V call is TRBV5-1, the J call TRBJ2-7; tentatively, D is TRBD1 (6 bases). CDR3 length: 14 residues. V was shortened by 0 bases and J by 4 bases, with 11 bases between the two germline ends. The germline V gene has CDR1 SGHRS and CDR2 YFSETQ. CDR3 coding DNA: TGCGCCAGCAGCTTGGAACAGGGCGGGTACGAGCAGTACTTC. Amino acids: CASSLEQGGYEQYF.

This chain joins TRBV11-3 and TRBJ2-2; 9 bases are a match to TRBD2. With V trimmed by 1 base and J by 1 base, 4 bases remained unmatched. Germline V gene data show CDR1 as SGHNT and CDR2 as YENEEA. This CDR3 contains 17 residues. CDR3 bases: TGTGCCAGCAGCTTAGTTCTGACTAGCGGGAACACCGGGGAGCTGTTTTTT. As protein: CASSLVLTSGNTGELFF.

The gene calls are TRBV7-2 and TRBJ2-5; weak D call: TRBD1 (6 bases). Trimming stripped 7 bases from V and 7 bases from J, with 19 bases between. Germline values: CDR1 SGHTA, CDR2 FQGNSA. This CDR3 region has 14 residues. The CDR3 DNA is TGTGCCAGCACCCCTCGAGAGGGCAGGGGGACCCAGTACTTC. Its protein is CASTPREGRGTQYF.

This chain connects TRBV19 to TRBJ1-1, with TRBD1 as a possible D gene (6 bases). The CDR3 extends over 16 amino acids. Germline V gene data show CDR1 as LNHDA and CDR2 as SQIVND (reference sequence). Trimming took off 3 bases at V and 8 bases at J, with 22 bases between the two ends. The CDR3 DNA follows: TGTGCCAGTAGTATGATTTGGGTTGGGGGGCAAGCGGAAGCTTTCTTT. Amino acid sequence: CASSMIWVGGQAEAFF. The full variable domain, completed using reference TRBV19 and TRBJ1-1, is DGGITQSPKYLFRKEGQNVTLSCEQNLNHDAMYWYRQDPGQGLRLIYYSQIVNDFQKGDIAEGYSVSREKKESFPLTVTSAQKNPTAFYLCASSMIWVGGQAEAFFGQGTRLTVV.

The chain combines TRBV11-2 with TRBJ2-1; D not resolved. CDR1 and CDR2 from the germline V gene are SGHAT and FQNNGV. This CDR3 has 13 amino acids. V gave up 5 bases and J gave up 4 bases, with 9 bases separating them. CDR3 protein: CASSNARYNEQFF. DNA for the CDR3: TGTGCCAGCAGCAACGCCCGGTACAATGAGCAGTTCTTC.

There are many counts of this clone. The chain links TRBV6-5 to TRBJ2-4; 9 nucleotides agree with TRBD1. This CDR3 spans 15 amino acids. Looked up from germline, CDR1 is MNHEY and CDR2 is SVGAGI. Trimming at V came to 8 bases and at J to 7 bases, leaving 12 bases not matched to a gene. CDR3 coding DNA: TGTGCCAGCGCATTTCGGGACAGGGACAGGAACATTCAGTACTTC. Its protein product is CASAFRDRDRNIQYF.

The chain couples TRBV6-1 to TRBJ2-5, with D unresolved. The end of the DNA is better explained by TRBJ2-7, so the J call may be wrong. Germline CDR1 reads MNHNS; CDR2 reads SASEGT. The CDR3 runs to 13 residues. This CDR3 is CASSENHGYEQYF. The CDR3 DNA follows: TGTGCCAGCAGTGAAAATCATGGCTACGAGCAGTACTTC.

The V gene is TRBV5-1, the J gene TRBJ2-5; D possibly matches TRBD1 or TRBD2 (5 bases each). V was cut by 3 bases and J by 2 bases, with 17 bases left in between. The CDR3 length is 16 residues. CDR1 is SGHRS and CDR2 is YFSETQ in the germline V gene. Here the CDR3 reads CASSWGLREWQETQYF. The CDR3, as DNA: TGCGCCAGCAGCTGGGGGTTAAGGGAGTGGCAAGAGACCCAGTACTTC. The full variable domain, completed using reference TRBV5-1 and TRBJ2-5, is KAGVTQTPRYLIKTRGQQVTLSCSPISGHRSVSWYQQTPGQGLQFLFEYFSETQRNKGNFPGRFSGRQFSNSRSEMNVSTLELGDSALYLCASSWGLREWQETQYFGPGTRLLVL.

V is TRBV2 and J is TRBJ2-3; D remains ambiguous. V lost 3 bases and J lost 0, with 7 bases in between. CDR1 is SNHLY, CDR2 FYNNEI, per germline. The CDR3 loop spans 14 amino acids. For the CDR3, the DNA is TGTGCCAGCAGTGAGTTGGCTAGCACAGATACGCAGTATTTT. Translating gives CASSELASTDTQYF.

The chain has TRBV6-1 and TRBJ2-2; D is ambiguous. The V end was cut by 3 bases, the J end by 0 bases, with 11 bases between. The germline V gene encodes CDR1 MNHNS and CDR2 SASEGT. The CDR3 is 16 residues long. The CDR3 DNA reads TGTGCCAGCAGTGAGTCGGCGCTCGCGAACACCGGGGAGCTGTTTTTT. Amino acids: CASSESALANTGELFF.

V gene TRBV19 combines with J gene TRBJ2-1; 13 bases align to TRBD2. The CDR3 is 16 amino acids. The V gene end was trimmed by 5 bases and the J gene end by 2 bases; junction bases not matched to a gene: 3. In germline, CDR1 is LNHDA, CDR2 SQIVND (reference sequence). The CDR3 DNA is TGTGCCAGTAGTGGGACTAGCGGGATCGCCTACAATGAGCAGTTCTTC. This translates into CASSGTSGIAYNEQFF.

CDR3 bases: TGTGCCAGCAGTCCACAGACAGTTACCGACTACGAGCAGTACTTC. This gives the protein CASSPQTVTDYEQYF. The rearrangement joins TRBV6-1 to TRBJ2-7, with D perhaps matching TRBD1 (5 bases). This CDR3 has 15 residues. The V gene lost 5 bases and the J gene lost 3 bases, with 17 bases spanning the gap. Germline CDR1 MNHNS, CDR2 SASEGT.

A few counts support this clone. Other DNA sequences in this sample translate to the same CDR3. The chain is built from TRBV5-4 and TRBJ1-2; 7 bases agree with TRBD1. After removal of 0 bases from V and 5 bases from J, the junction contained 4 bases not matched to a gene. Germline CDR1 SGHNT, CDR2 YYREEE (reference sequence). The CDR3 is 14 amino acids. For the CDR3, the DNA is TGTGCCAGCAGCTTGGACAGGGGTAGTTATGGCTACACCTTC. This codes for CASSLDRGSYGYTF. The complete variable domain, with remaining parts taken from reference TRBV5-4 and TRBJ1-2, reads ETGVTQSPTHLIKTRGQQVTLRCSSQSGHNTVSWYQQALGQGPQFIFQYYREEENGRGNFPPRFSGLQFPNYSSELNVNALELDDSALYLCASSLDRGSYGYTFGSGTRLTVV.

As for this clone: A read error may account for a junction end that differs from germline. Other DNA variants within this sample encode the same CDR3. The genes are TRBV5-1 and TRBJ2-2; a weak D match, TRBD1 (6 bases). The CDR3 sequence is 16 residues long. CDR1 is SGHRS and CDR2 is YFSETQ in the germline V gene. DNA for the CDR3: TGCGCCAGTAGCTTAACAGGGTTTTCGGACACCGGGGAGCTGTTTTTT. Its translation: CASSLTGFSDTGELFF.

The CDR3 coding sequence is TGTGCCAGCAGCGACACTAGCGGGAGTGGTAATGAGCAGTTCTTC. It translates to CASSDTSGSGNEQFF. The chain joins TRBV5-4 to TRBJ2-1, with 11 bases that match TRBD2. The CDR3 sequence is 15 residues long. After removal of 4 bases from V and 7 bases from J, the junction contained 7 bases not matched to a gene. Germline CDR1 SGHNT, CDR2 YYREEE (reference sequence).

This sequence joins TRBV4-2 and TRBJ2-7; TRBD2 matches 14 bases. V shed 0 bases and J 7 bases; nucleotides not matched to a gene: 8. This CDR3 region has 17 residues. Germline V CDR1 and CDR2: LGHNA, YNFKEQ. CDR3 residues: CASSQETMGLAGDEQYF. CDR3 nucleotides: TGTGCCAGCAGCCAAGAGACGATGGGACTAGCGGGAGATGAGCAGTACTTC.

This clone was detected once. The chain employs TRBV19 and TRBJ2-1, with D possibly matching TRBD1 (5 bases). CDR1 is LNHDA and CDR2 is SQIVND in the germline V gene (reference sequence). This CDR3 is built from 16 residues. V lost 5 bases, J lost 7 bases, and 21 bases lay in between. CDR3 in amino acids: CASSPSNRGWGNEQFF. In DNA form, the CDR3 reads TGTGCCAGTAGTCCCTCGAATAGGGGTTGGGGTAATGAGCAGTTCTTC.

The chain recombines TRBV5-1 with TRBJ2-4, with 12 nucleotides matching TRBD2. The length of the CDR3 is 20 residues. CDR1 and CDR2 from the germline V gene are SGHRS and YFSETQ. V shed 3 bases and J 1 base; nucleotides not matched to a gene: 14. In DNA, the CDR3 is TGCGCCAGCAGCTCCTGGGGGACTAGCGGGTACGGCGGGGCCAAAAACATTCAGTACTTC. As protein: CASSSWGTSGYGGAKNIQYF.

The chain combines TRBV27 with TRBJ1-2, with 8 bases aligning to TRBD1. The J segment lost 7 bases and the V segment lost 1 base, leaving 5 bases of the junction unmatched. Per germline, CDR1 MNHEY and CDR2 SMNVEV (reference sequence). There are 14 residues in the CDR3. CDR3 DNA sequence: TGTGCCAGCAGTTTATACGACAGGGGATTTGGCTACACCTTC. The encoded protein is CASSLYDRGFGYTF.

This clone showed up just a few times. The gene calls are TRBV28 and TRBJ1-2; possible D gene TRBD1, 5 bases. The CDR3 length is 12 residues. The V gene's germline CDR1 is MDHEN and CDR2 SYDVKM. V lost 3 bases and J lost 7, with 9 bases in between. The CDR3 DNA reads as TGTGCCAGCAGTTTGTCAGGGTTTGGCTACACCTTC. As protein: CASSLSGFGYTF.

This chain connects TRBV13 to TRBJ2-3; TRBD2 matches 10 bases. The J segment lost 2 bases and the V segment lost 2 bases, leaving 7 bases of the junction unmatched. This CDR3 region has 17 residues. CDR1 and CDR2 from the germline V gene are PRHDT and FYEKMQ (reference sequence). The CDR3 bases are TGTGCCAGCAGCTTACGATTAGCGGGAGGTATCACAGATACGCAGTATTTT. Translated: CASSLRLAGGITDTQYF. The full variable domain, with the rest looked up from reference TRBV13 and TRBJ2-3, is AAGVIQSPRHLIKEKRETATLKCYPIPRHDTVYWYQQGPGQDPQFLISFYEKMQSDKGSIPDRFSAQQFSDYHSELNMSSLELGDSALYFCASSLRLAGGITDTQYFGPGTRLTVL.

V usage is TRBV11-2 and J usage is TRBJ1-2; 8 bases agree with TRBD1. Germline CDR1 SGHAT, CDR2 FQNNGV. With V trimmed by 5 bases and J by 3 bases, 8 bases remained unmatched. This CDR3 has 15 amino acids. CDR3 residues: CASSADRGRDYGYTF. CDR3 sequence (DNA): TGTGCCAGCAGCGCTGACAGGGGTCGGGACTATGGCTACACCTTC.

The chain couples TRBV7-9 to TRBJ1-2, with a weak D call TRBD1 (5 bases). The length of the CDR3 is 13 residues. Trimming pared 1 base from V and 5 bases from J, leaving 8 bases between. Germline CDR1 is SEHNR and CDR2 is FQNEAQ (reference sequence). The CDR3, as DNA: TGTGCCAGCAGCTTAGGGGGGTTTTATGGCTACACCTTC. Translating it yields CASSLGGFYGYTF. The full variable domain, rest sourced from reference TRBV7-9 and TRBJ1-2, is DTGVSQNPRHKITKRGQNVTFRCDPISEHNRLYWYRQTLGQGPEFLTYFQNEAQLEKSRLLSDRFSAERPKGSFSTLEIQRTEQGDSAMYLCASSLGGFYGYTFGSGTRLTVV.

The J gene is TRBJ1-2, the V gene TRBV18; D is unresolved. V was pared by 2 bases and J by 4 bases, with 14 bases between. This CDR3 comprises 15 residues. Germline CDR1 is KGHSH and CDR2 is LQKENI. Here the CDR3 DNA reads TGTGCCAGCTCACCATCTTCACAGCCTTTCTATGGCTACACCTTC. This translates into CASSPSSQPFYGYTF.

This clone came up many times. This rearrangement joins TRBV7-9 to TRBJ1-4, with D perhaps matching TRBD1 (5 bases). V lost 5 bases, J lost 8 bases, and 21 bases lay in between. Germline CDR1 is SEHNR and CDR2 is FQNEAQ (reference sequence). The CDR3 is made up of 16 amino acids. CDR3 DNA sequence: TGTGCCAGCAGCCTAGTGGGCAGGGCGAGGGGAGAAAAACTGTTTTTT. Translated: CASSLVGRARGEKLFF. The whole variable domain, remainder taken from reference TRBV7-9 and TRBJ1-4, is DTGVSQNPRHKITKRGQNVTFRCDPISEHNRLYWYRQTLGQGPEFLTYFQNEAQLEKSRLLSDRFSAERPKGSFSTLEIQRTEQGDSAMYLCASSLVGRARGEKLFFGSGTQLSVL.

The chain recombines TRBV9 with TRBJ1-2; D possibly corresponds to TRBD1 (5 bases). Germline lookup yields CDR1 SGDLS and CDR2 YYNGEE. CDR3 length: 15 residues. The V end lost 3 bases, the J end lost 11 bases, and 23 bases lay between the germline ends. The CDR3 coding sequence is TGTGCCAGCAGCGCTCAAGACAGCCTAATTAATTTTTACACCTTC. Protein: CASSAQDSLINFYTF.

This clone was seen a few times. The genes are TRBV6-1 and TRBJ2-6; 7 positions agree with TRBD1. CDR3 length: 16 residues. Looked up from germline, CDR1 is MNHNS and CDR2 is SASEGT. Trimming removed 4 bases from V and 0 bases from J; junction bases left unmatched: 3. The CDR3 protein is CASSGGQLSGANVLTF. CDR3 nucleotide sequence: TGTGCCAGCAGTGGGGGACAGCTCTCTGGGGCCAACGTCCTGACTTTC.

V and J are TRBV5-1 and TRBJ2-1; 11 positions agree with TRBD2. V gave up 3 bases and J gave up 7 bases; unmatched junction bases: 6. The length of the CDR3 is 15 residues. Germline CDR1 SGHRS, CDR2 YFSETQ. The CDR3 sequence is CASSYTSGRLNEQFF. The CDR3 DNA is TGCGCCAGCAGCTACACTAGCGGGAGACTGAATGAGCAGTTCTTC.

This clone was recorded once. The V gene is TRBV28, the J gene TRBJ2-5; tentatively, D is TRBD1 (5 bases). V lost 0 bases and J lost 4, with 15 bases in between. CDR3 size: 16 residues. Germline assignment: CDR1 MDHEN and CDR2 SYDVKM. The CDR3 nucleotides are TGTGCCAGCAGTTTATGGGATGGGGCGCGAGGAGAGACCCAGTACTTC. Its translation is CASSLWDGARGETQYF.

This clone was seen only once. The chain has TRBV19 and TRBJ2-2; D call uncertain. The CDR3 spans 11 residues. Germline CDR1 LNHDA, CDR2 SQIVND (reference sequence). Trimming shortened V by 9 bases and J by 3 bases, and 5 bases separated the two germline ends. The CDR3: CASSDTGELFF. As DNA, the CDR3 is TGTGCCAGCTCCGACACCGGGGAGCTGTTTTTT.